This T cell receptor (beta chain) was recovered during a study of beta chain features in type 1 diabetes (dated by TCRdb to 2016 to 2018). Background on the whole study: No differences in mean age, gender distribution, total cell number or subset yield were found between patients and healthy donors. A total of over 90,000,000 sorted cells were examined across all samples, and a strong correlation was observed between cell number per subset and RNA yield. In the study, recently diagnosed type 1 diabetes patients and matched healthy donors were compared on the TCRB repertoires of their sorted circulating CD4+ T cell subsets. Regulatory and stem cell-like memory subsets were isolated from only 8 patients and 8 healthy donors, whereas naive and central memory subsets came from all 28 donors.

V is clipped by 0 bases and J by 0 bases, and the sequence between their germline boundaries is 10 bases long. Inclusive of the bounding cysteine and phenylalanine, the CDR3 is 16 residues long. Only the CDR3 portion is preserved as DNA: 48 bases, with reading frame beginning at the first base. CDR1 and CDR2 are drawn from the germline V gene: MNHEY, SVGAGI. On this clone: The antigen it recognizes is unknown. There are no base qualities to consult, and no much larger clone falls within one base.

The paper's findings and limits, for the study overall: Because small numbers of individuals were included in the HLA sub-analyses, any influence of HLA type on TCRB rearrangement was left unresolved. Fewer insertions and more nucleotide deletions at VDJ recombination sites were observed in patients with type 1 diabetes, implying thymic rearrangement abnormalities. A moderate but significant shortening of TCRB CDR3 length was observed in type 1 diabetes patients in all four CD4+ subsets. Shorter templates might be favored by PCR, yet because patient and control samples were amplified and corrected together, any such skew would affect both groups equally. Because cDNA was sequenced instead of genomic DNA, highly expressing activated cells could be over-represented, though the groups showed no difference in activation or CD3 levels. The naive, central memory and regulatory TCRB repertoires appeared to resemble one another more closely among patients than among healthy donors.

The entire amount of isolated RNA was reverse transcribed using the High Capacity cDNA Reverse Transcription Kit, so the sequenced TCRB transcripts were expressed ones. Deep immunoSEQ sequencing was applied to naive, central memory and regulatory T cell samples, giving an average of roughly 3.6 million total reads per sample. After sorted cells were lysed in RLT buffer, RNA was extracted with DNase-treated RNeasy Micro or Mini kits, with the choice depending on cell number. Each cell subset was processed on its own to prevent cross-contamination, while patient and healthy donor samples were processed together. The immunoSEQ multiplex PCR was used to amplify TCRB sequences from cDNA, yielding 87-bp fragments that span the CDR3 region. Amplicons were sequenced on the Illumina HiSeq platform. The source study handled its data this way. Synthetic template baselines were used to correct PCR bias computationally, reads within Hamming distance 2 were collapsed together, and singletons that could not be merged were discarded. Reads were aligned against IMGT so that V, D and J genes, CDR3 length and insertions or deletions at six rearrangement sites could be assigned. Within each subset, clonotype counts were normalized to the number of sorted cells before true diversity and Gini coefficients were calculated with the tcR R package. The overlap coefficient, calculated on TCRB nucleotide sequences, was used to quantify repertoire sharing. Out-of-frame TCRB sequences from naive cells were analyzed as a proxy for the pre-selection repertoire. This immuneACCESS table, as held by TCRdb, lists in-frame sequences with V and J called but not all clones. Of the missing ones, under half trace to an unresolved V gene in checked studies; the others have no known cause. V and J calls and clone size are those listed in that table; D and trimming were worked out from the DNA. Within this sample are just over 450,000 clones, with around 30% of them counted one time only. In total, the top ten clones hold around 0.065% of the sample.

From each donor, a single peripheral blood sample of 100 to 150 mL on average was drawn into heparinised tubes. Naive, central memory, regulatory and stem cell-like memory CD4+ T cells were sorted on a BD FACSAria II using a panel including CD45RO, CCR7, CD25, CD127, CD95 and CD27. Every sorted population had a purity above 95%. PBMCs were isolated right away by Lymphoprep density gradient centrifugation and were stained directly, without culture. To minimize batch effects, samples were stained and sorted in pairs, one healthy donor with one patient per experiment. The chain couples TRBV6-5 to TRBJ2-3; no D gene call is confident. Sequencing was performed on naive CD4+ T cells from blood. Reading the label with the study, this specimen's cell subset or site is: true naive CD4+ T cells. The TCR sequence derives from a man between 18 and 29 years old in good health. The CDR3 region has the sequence CASSYSSRTSTDTQYF. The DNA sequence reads TGTGCCAGCAGTTACTCATCCAGGACGAGCACAGATACGCAGTATTTT.